This T cell receptor (beta chain) was recovered during a study of CD8 T cells in ankylosing spondylitis. Per germline, CDR1 LNHNV and CDR2 YYDKDF (reference sequence). The CDR3 extends over 15 amino acids. The V end was cut by 0 bases, the J end by 4 bases, with 10 bases between. General observations from the study: It was reported that disease-linked clones were significantly enriched in matched ankylosing spondylitis synovial fluid. Reports of some motif variants in reactive arthritis synovial fluid and blood predate this one. What appeared characteristic of ankylosing spondylitis blood was a TCR beta motif of fewer than ten highly homologous variants. As for the disease-linked clones, they showed a CD8+ phenotype and occurred at relatively low frequencies in peripheral blood.

A quantitative 5'-RACE method, one with molecular barcodes, was used to make TCR beta libraries. TCRdb ran MiXCR on the 5' RACE reads and lists one entry per CDR3 protein. There are fewer than 400,000 distinct CDR3 sequences in the sample; less than 9.5% occur only once, and less than 15% lies in the top ten. About this clonotype itself: Its cognate antigen is unknown.

The sequence was obtained from a male donor with ankylosing spondylitis. The chain recombines TRBV15 with TRBJ2-1, with a possible D match to TRBD2 (5 bases). Specimen: blood, either unsorted or a sorted T cell fraction (not recorded which). CDR3 in amino acids: CATSRERAAYNEQFF. DNA of the CDR3: TGTGCCACCAGCAGAGAACGAGCGGCATACAATGAGCAGTTCTTC.